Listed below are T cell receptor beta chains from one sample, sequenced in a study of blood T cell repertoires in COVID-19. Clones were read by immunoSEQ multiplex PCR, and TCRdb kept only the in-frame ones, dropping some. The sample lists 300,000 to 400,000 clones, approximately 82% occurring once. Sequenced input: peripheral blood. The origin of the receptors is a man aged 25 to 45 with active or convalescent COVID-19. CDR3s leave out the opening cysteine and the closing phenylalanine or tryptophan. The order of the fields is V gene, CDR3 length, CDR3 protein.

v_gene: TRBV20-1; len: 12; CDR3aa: SASSRSGSYEQY
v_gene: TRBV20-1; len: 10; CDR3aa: SASPGEGGPH
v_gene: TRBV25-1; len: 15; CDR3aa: ASSAHTPLSSGNTIY
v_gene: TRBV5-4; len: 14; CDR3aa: ASSLGRRRDTDTQY
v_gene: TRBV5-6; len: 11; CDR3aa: ASSLSPVYEQY
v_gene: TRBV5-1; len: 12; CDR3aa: ASSLGSNTGELF
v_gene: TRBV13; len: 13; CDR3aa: ASSNQGSSTDTQY
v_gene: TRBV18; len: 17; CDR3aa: ASSPNRGSSTQRNHGYT
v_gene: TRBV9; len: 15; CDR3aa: ASSVGGTGSLQSPLH
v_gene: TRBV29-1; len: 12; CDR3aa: SVGKVGQIDEAF
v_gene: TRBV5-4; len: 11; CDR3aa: ASSWGGEETQY
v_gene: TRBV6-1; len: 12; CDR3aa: ASSETWLAGELF
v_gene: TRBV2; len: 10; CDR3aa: ASSDDYTEQF
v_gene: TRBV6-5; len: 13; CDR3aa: ASRRLAGAPDTQY